These T cell receptor beta chains were read from a single sample in a study of cytomegalovirus exposure and HLA in healthy donors. Repertoires were generated with immunoSEQ multiplex PCR, while TCRdb's copy carries only in-frame clones and drops some. The sample lists fewer than 200,000 clones, approximately 81% occurring once. The material sequenced was PBMCs. Every receptor here comes from a woman between 18 and 29 years old in good health and CMV-seronegative. The CDR3 runs from the conserved cysteine through the conserved F or W. The order of the fields is clone size, D gene, J gene, V gene, CDR3 DNA, CDR3 protein. A D gene is named only where the DNA matches it firmly. Some rows have no size entry. The others give once, few or many, or a class for an expanded clone.

>NA|TRBD2|TRBJ2-7|TRBV30
TGTGCCTGGAGTGTACGTGGGACTAGACCCTACGAGCAGTACTTC
CAWSVRGTRPYEQYF
>NA|NA|TRBJ2-1|TRBV29-1
TGCAGCGTTGGAGCTGGAGTCAATCAGCAGTTCTTC
CSVGAGVNQQFF
>NA|TRBD2|TRBJ2-5|TRBV4-2
TGTGCCAGCAGCCTAGGGACTAGCGGGATACAGACCCAGTACTTC
CASSLGTSGIQTQYF
>NA|TRBD2|TRBJ2-7|TRBV6-7
TGTGCCAGCAGTCTTGGGGGGCACTACAGCGGGAGGGCCGAAGGTTCCCGCTACGAGCAGTACTTC
CASSLGGHYSGRAEGSRYEQYF
>once|NA|TRBJ1-2|TRBV28
TGTGCCAGCAGTCCTGTGGTTGCGGGATATGGCTACACCTTC
CASSPVVAGYGYTF
>once|TRBD1|TRBJ1-3|TRBV19
TGTGCCAGCCGGGACAGGGGAAACACCATATATTTT
CASRDRGNTIYF
>NA|NA|TRBJ1-4|TRBV7-9
TGTGCCAGCAGCTTAGCGGGAGCCAAACTGTTTTTT
CASSLAGAKLFF
>NA|TRBD1|TRBJ2-1|TRBV25-1
TGTGCCAGCAGTGGACAGGGGGTATCGTACAATGAGCAGTTCTTC
CASSGQGVSYNEQFF
>NA|TRBD2|TRBJ2-3|TRBV5-1
TGCGCCAGCAGCTATACTAGCGGGAGTTTTGCAGATACGCAGTATTTT
CASSYTSGSFADTQYF
>NA|NA|TRBJ2-3|TRBV11-1
TGTGCCAGCAGCTCCTCCCCCACAGATACGCAGTATTTT
CASSSSPTDTQYF
>once|TRBD1|TRBJ1-1|TRBV27
TGTGCCAGCTCACTAAGGGGGCGGAACACTGAAGCTTTCTTT
CASSLRGRNTEAFF
>NA|TRBD1|TRBJ2-7|TRBV19
TGTGCCAGTAAGGAGACAGGGTCCTACGAGCAGTACTTC
CASKETGSYEQYF
>NA|NA|TRBJ1-1|TRBV7-9
TGTGCCAGCAGCTTAGCGGACAGCGAAGCTTTCTTT
CASSLADSEAFF
>NA|TRBD2|TRBJ2-7|TRBV5-1
TGCGCCAGCAGCTTGGTAGCTAGCGGGATCCCCTACGAGCAGTACTTC
CASSLVASGIPYEQYF
>NA|TRBD2|TRBJ2-1|TRBV7-8
TGTGCCAGCAGCTTAGTGACAGGGACTAGCGGGAGAGGGAATGAGCAGTTCTTC
CASSLVTGTSGRGNEQFF
>few|NA|TRBJ2-2|TRBV5-8
TGTGCCAGCAGCTTTCGGCCGGGGAACACCGGGGAGCTGTTTTTT
CASSFRPGNTGELFF
>NA|NA|TRBJ1-1|TRBV7-2
TGTGCCAGCAGCTTAGACTTGAACACTGAAGCTTTCTTT
CASSLDLNTEAFF
>NA|NA|TRBJ1-4|TRBV7-6
TGTGCCAGCAGCTTGGACCTTGGGCAGGGAAACGAAAAACTGTTTTTT
CASSLDLGQGNEKLFF
>NA|TRBD2|TRBJ2-1|TRBV28
TGTGCCAGCAGTTTAGCGGGAGTTGTCAATGAGCAGTTCTTC
CASSLAGVVNEQFF
>once|TRBD1|TRBJ2-7|TRBV2
TGTGCCAGCAGCGCAATCGGGACAGGGGTCAGCGGGAGTGGTTACGAGCAGTACTTC
CASSAIGTGVSGSGYEQYF
>few|NA|TRBJ1-1|TRBV11-2
TGTGCCAGCAGCTTATCGATTTCCCGGGGTTACACTGAAGCTTTCTTT
CASSLSISRGYTEAFF
>NA|NA|TRBJ1-3|TRBV4-2
TGTGCCAGCAGCCGGCAGGGGTCTGGAAACACCATATATTTT
CASSRQGSGNTIYF
>NA|TRBD1|TRBJ2-1|TRBV15
TGTGCCACCAGCAGAGGTGGGGGACAGGGGCAAGGTAGTGAGCAGTTCTTC
CATSRGGGQGQGSEQFF
>NA|TRBD1|TRBJ2-7|TRBV4-1
TGCGCCAGCAGCCGATTCCCGGGACAGGACTACGAGCAGTACTTC
CASSRFPGQDYEQYF
>NA|TRBD2|TRBJ2-1|TRBV5-1
TGCGCCAGCAGCTTAAGACCGAGCGGGACTACTGACAATGAGCAGTTCTTC
CASSLRPSGTTDNEQFF
>once|TRBD2|TRBJ2-4|TRBV19
TGTGCCAGTATTAATCAAGCGGGAGGAAACATTCAGTACTTC
CASINQAGGNIQYF
>NA|NA|TRBJ2-1|TRBV5-6
TGTGCCAGCAGCTCAGGCGGGGGCCCCTACAATGAGCAGTTCTTC
CASSSGGGPYNEQFF
>NA|TRBD2|TRBJ2-7|TRBV5-4
TGTGCCAGCAGCCCAGCTAACGGGAGGAGCGAGCAGTACTTC
CASSPANGRSEQYF
>NA|NA|TRBJ2-7|TRBV9
TGTGCCAGCAGCGGAGGGAATAGGGATTTGGGGTACGAGCAGTACTTC
CASSGGNRDLGYEQYF
>NA|TRBD1|TRBJ2-7|TRBV7-2
TGTGCCAGCAGCTCCTACAGGGGCAACGAGCAGTACTTC
CASSSYRGNEQYF
>NA|NA|TRBJ1-2|TRBV28
TGTGCCAGCAGCCCCCCCGGGACACCGGGCCTATCGGGTGGCTACACCTTC
CASSPPGTPGLSGGYTF
>few|NA|TRBJ1-1|TRBV4-3
TGCGCCAGCAGCCAAGACCCACAGGGAGTGACTGAAGCTTTCTTT
CASSQDPQGVTEAFF
>few|TRBD2|TRBJ2-1|TRBV6-1
TGTGCCAGCAGTGACGGGGCGGGAGGACGGTCGGGGTTCTTC
CASSDGAGGRSGFF
>NA|NA|TRBJ2-7|TRBV2
TGTGCCAGCAGTCCTGGGAGCGAGCAGTACTTC
CASSPGSEQYF
>NA|TRBD2|TRBJ2-3|TRBV5-4
TGTGCCAGCAGCTTGGAATGGGAGGGTCCAGATACGCAGTATTTT
CASSLEWEGPDTQYF
>NA|NA|TRBJ2-7|TRBV5-4
TGTGCCAGCAGCCTGTACGGGACTCCGAACTCCTACGAGCAGTACTTC
CASSLYGTPNSYEQYF
>NA|TRBD1|TRBJ1-2|TRBV25-1
TGTGCCAGCAGTGAATATTTCGAGGGGGCGACCTCTAACTATGGCTACACCTTC
CASSEYFEGATSNYGYTF
>few|TRBD1|TRBJ2-5|TRBV5-5
TGTGCCACTTCCTCGACAGGGCTTCAAGAGACCCAGTACTTC
CATSSTGLQETQYF
>NA|NA|TRBJ2-7|TRBV29-1
TGCAGCGTTACCGAGTCCTACGAGCAGTACTTC
CSVTESYEQYF
>NA|TRBD1|TRBJ1-5|TRBV28
TGTGCCAGCAGACACGGGACAGGGAGTAATAGGGGAGGTCAGCCCCAGCATTTT
CASRHGTGSNRGGQPQHF
>NA|TRBD1|TRBJ1-2|TRBV7-2
TGTGCCAGCAGCTTAGCACCGGACAGGGAGGGGTTCTATGGCTACACCTTC
CASSLAPDREGFYGYTF
>few|NA|TRBJ1-2|TRBV28
TGTGCCAGCCGGACGGGAGGAAGGAACCCTAACTATGGCTACACCTTC
CASRTGGRNPNYGYTF
>NA|NA|TRBJ2-3|TRBV15
TGTGCCACCAGCATAGGGGAAGATACGCAGTATTTT
CATSIGEDTQYF
>NA|TRBD1|TRBJ2-7|TRBV15
TGTGCCACCAGCTGGGACAGGGGAAAGTTGCAGTACTTC
CATSWDRGKLQYF
>NA|NA|TRBJ2-7|TRBV11-2
TGTGCCAGCAGCCCCGGACAAGCCTACGAGCAGTACTTC
CASSPGQAYEQYF
>NA|TRBD2|TRBJ2-3|TRBV6-5
TGTGCCAGCAGTTATACTAGCGGGAGCACAGATACGCAGTATTTT
CASSYTSGSTDTQYF
>NA|TRBD1|TRBJ1-3|TRBV4-1
TGCGCCAGCAGCCCCACACCCGGGACAGGCATTGTTGGCACCATATATTTT
CASSPTPGTGIVGTIYF
>NA|TRBD1|TRBJ1-1|TRBV19
TGTGCCAGTAGTCTCCGACAGGGGGCGCGGGGAACTGAAGCTTTCTTT
CASSLRQGARGTEAFF